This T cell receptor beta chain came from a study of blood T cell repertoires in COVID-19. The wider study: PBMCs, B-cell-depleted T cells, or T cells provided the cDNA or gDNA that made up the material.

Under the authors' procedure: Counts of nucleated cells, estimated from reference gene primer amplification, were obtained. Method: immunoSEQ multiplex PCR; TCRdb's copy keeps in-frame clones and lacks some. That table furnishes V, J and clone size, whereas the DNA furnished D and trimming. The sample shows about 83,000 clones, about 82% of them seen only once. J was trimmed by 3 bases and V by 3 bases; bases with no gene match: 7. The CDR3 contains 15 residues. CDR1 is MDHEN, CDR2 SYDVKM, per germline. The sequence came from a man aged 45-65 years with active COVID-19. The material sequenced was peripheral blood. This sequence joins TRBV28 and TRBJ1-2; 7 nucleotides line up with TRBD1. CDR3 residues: CASSFVGGFDYGYTF. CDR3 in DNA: TGTGCCAGCAGTTTTGTAGGGGGCTTTGACTATGGCTACACCTTC.